This T cell receptor beta chain originates from a study of response to subunit inactivated influenza vaccine. Germline-derived CDR1 and CDR2 are MNHNS and SASEGT. This CDR3 is built from 16 residues. V trimming: 7 bases; J trimming: 2 bases; junction bases outside the gene matches: 8. This clonotype was seen a few times. From the RT-PCR reads, TCRdb called clonotypes with MiXCR, one entry per CDR3 protein. This sample has around 570,000 distinct CDR3 sequences; approximately 10% occur once, and the top ten carry more than 9.5%. These sequences were also reported in another study, on T cells expressing NK-cell markers. As reported in that work: The TCR beta cDNA came from 5'RACE template switching with UMIs. Underlying the TCR beta repertoires were sorted CD3+CD56+NKG2C+, CD3+CD56+NKG2C- and CD3+CD56-NKG2C+ T cells. NKG2C+ dominant clonotypes from roughly 6 donors made up roughly 1.0-7.5% of CD8+ T cells.

The sequences come from PBMCs from blood, collected on the day of vaccination. The gene calls are TRBV6-1 and TRBJ2-5; the match to TRBD2 covers 12 bases. The clonotype originates from a man aged 45 to 65 who received an inactivated influenza vaccine. The CDR3 DNA is TGTGCCAGCAACGAACTAGCGGGAGGTCGTCAAGAGACCCAGTACTTC. This translates into CASNELAGGRQETQYF.